This T cell receptor beta chain was retrieved from a study of blood T cell repertoires in COVID-19 (dated by TCRdb to 2018 to 2020). Looking at the study overall: The collaborator samples originated in the United States, Italy and Spain and spanned the acute and convalescent phases of COVID-19. Where available, HLA class I and class II types were obtained from metadata supplied by the sample provider rather than from assay-based typing. Nearly every sample came with metadata listing a de-identified subject ID, COVID-19 status, age in years and sex. The repertoires were made available in a free public database intended to serve as a resource for research on the immune response to SARS-CoV-2. Deeply sampled blood TCRbeta repertoires from subjects exposed to, actively infected with, or recovered from COVID-19 were included in the dataset. The prospective study material was composed of cDNA or gDNA derived from T cells, B-cell-depleted T cells, or PBMCs. The samples were drawn from the first 160 participants of the ongoing ImmuneRACE study and from 950 to 1,500 subjects provided by 6 global collaborators. General study outcomes and caveats: Clinical and demographic metadata were provided uncurated, with the amount varying by source and participant.

TCRbeta CDR3 regions were amplified from genomic DNA by means of the immunoSEQ Assay, a bias-controlled multiplex PCR. Per the authors' processing: Within the assay, amplification of reference gene primers was used to estimate how many nucleated cells each sample contained. To quantify the absolute abundance of each unique TCRbeta CDR3 rearrangement, sequence reads were collapsed and filtered. For each sample, productive Simpson clonality was calculated by taking the square root of Simpson's diversity index across productive rearrangements. The immuneACCESS repertoire file appears here via TCRdb, limited to in-frame rearrangements. These files lack a portion of the clones; in checked studies, under half of the deficit traces to unresolved V genes, and the cause of the others is not known. The D gene and trimming were derived from the DNA, and the V and J assignments and clone size from that table. The sample has some 150,000 clones on record, roughly 89% of them singletons. The ten most abundant clones make up about 1.5% of the sample.

Collaborating institutions collected whole blood in K2EDTA tubes following their own protocols. For TCRbeta analysis, collaborator samples were shipped as frozen whole blood, as isolated PBMCs, or as DNA extracted from either sample type. In regard to this clone: This receptor's antigen is unknown. One base away there is no much larger clone; base qualities are not given.

The cysteine opens and the phenylalanine closes a CDR3 of 15 amino acids. Just the 45-base CDR3 DNA is kept, in frame starting at base 1. The germline V gene sets CDR1 to SGHTA and CDR2 to FQGNSA. Trimming takes 5 bases off V and 1 base off J; junction bases not matched to a gene: 4. The TCR originated in a human donor in a cohort sampled during active COVID-19. Material: peripheral blood. The rearranged chain carries TRBV7-2 and TRBJ2-7; TRBD2 agrees with 11 junctional bases. The nucleotide sequence reads TGTGCCAGCAGCCGTAGCGGGGGGGCGTCCTACGAGCAGTACTTC. Translated, it reads CASSRSGGASYEQYF.